Listed here is a single T cell receptor beta chain. This clonotype was counted between two and nine times. There is no known antigen for this receptor. The record has no base qualities; no much larger clone is one base away. Reading from cysteine to phenylalanine, the CDR3 counts 13 amino acids. Just the 39-base CDR3 DNA is kept, in frame starting at base 1. V is cut back by 5 bases and J by 10 bases, with 9 bases in the junction unmatched. The CDR1 and CDR2 encoded by the germline V gene are SGHRS and YFSETQ. This record belongs to a study of response to subunit inactivated influenza vaccine (dated by TCRdb to the late 2010s). Regarding the study in general: Deep quantitative T cell receptor repertoire profiling was used in the study to track responses to a trivalent subunit inactivated influenza vaccine. On the study overall, not on this receptor specifically: It was suggested by the authors that each seasonal influenza vaccination may recruit only a limited number of new T cells.

The library was obtained by RT-PCR. The sequencer was an Illumina HiSeq 2500. TCRdb cleaned the public reads at Q25 with fastp, built clones with MiXCR and kept in-frame beta chains. Rows merge per CDR3 protein into single entries with the most common DNA and genes. The sample records approximately 500,000 distinct CDR3 sequences, 20% to 25% of which are singletons. The ten largest make up under 3.5% of the sample. These data were also filed under a second study, of T cells expressing NK-cell markers. The second paper further reports: TCR beta cDNA libraries were prepared using 5'RACE template switching, which introduced a universal primer site and unique molecular identifiers. TCR beta-chain repertoires were profiled in sorted CD3+CD56+NKG2C+, CD3+CD56+NKG2C- and CD3+CD56-NKG2C+ T-cell subsets from about 8 donors. Among the eight sequenced donors, only one was HCMV-seronegative, while the other seven were HCMV-seropositive. To restrict sorting to alphabetaTCR-expressing T cells, an anti-gammadeltaTCR antibody was added in several experiments. In a handful of donors, the dominant CD3+CD56+NKG2C+ clonotypes ranked among the top 10 CD8+ clonotypes, making up roughly 1.0-7.0% of CD8+ T cells. Those dominant clonotypes were again the most abundant among CD3+CD56-NKG2C+ cells in a few donors, at roughly 25-65%. It remained unclear whether the expanded NKG2C-expressing T cell clones were specific for HCMV antigens. The eight sequenced donors were randomly selected healthy volunteers, three men and five women. HCMV-specific IgG was detected in serum with a commercial ELISA kit to determine HCMV serostatus. Peripheral blood mononuclear cells were isolated from blood by Ficoll density gradient centrifugation. Magnetic immunoseparation with Miltenyi isolation kits was used to isolate CD4+ and CD8+ T cells from PBMC. cDNA synthesis was primed from the TCR beta constant segment, followed by two successive PCR amplification steps. The libraries were sequenced on Illumina HiSeq 2000/2500, MiSeq or NextSeq, producing 2 x 150 bp reads. MIGEC was used to demultiplex reads and group the reads by UMI, and MiTCR was used to assemble and quantify clonotypes. Only TCR cDNA sequences supported by at least two reads were kept to exclude erroneous sequences. The tcR package was used for downstream repertoire analysis, and clonotypes were matched across fractions by CDR3 nucleotide sequence plus V segment. VDJmatch was used to annotate antigen specificity against VDJdb, with one amino acid substitution in CDR3 allowed.

The rearranged chain carries TRBV5-1 and TRBJ2-1; TRBD1 fits 7 bases in the junction. The sample consisted of CD4+ T cells sorted from PBMCs, taken about 13 days after vaccination. This TCR was sampled from a man aged 50 to 60 who received an inactivated influenza vaccine. Donor details come from another sample of the same person, matched by shared clones. In nucleotides, the sequence is TGCGCCAGCAGACTGGACAGGCGCGGCGAGCAGTTCTTC. Its protein product is CASRLDRRGEQFF. Reference TRBV5-1 and TRBJ2-1 proteins supply the regions before and after the CDR3; the full variable domain is: KAGVTQTPRYLIKTRGQQVTLSCSPISGHRSVSWYQQTPGQGLQFLFEYFSETQRNKGNFPGRFSGRQFSNSRSEMNVSTLELGDSALYLCASRLDRRGEQFFGPGTRLTVL.